This TCR beta chain was identified in a study of neurological immune-mediated disorders. This clonotype showed up many times. This could be a read error, since a much larger clone is one nucleotide away. CDR3 length equals 14 residues. CDR1 is MNHEY and CDR2 is SVGAGI in the germline V gene. The output of every sequencing run exceeded 160 million TCR-beta sequences, derived from 15-18 subjects. TCRdb reprocessed the 5' RACE reads with MiXCR, giving one entry per CDR3 protein. Counted here are 53,000 or so distinct CDR3 sequences, 9.5% to 15% occurring once; the ten biggest clones make up about 11%. The receptor comes from a woman aged 55-70 years with HTLV-1-associated myelopathy (HAM/TSP). Sequencing input: PBMCs. J is TRBJ1-6 and V is TRBV6-5, with TRBD1 matching over 7 bases. The CDR3 reads CTSSFRGTRSPLHF. CDR3 nucleotides: TGTACCAGCAGCTTCAGGGGGACAAGGTCACCCCTCCACTTT.